The clone carrying this T cell receptor beta chain appeared a few times. Its antigen is still unknown. The data were taken from a study of T cells in localized non-small cell lung cancer. Notes on the study in general: Sequencing was limited to one tumor region, leaving the possibility of heterogeneity open. Patients showing higher blood T cell density tended to see longer overall survival. There were a median roughly 59 of the top 100 tumor clones appearing in adjacent lung. The study found T cell clonality highest in uninvolved adjacent lung, above tumor.

Some clones are missing from TCRdb's copy, which holds only in-frame ones; the method was immunoSEQ multiplex PCR. The table lists about 40,000 clones, approximately 86% of them singletons. The germline gives CDR1 SQVTM, CDR2 ANQGSEA. Deletions cut 5 bases from V and 5 bases from J, with 21 bases between. CDR3 length: 15 amino acids. The origin of this receptor is a man between 40 and 75 years old with stage I lung adenocarcinoma. Specimen: peripheral blood, collected before any cancer treatment. The chain has TRBV29-1 and TRBJ2-5; TRBD2 might be the D (5 bases). CDR3 nucleotides: TGCAGCGTTTATCCCCCAGGCGGCGGGTCGGAGACCCAGTACTTC. Residues: CSVYPPGGGSETQYF.